A selection of T cell receptor beta chains follows, all from one sample in a study of cytomegalovirus exposure and HLA in healthy donors. Measured with immunoSEQ multiplex PCR; TCRdb has only the in-frame clones, and not every one. The data show around 100,000 clones, roughly 79% seen once. The sample comprised PBMCs. All receptors derive from a man aged 60-69 years in good health and CMV-seropositive. CDR3s include the opening cysteine and the closing phenylalanine or tryptophan. The D gene is left open where the match is weak. The size of a clone is reported for some rows only, either as once, few or many, or as a class for expanded clones.

j_call: TRBJ1-1
clone_size: .
v_call: TRBV6-6
d_call: .
cdr3_nt: TGTGCCAGCAGTTACGGTGGACTACAGACGGTTACTGAAGCTTTCTTT
cdr3_aa: CASSYGGLQTVTEAFF

j_call: TRBJ1-5
clone_size: .
v_call: TRBV6-5
d_call: .
cdr3_nt: TGTGCCAGCAGTTACAATCGTCAGAATCAGCCCCAGCATTTT
cdr3_aa: CASSYNRQNQPQHF

j_call: TRBJ2-1
clone_size: .
v_call: TRBV7-9
d_call: TRBD1
cdr3_nt: TGTGCCAGCAGCCGCCGGGACAGGGGTCGCTCCTACAATGAGCAGTTCTTC
cdr3_aa: CASSRRDRGRSYNEQFF

j_call: TRBJ2-1
clone_size: few
v_call: TRBV11-2
d_call: .
cdr3_nt: TGTGCCAGCAGGAGAATAGGAGAGAATGAGCAGTTCTTC
cdr3_aa: CASRRIGENEQFF

j_call: TRBJ1-3
clone_size: .
v_call: TRBV30
d_call: .
cdr3_nt: TGTGCCTGGAGGGCCCAGGGTGGCTCTGGAAACACCATATATTTT
cdr3_aa: CAWRAQGGSGNTIYF

j_call: TRBJ2-3
clone_size: .
v_call: TRBV28
d_call: TRBD2
cdr3_nt: TGTGCCAGCAGTTTCTCAGGACTAGCGGGCACAGATACGCAGTATTTT
cdr3_aa: CASSFSGLAGTDTQYF

j_call: TRBJ1-6
clone_size: .
v_call: TRBV7-2
d_call: TRBD1
cdr3_nt: TGTGCCATCCCCCCGACAGGGGTCGAATCACCCCTCCACTTT
cdr3_aa: CAIPPTGVESPLHF

j_call: TRBJ1-1
clone_size: .
v_call: TRBV7-3
d_call: .
cdr3_nt: TGTGCCAGCAGCTTATGGAGGAACACTGAAGCTTTCTTT
cdr3_aa: CASSLWRNTEAFF

j_call: TRBJ1-3
clone_size: .
v_call: TRBV7-5
d_call: .
cdr3_nt: TGTGTCAGAAGCTTAGTGAGGGTGATTGGAGACACCATATATTTT
cdr3_aa: CVRSLVRVIGDTIYF

j_call: TRBJ1-2
clone_size: .
v_call: TRBV5-1
d_call: TRBD1
cdr3_nt: TGCGCCAGCAGCGACCTGACAGGGGGGAATGGCTACACCTTC
cdr3_aa: CASSDLTGGNGYTF

j_call: TRBJ2-6
clone_size: .
v_call: TRBV18
d_call: .
cdr3_nt: TGTGCCAGCTCACTCTTACAGGGCTTCAGCTCTGGGGCCAACGTCCTGACTTTC
cdr3_aa: CASSLLQGFSSGANVLTF

j_call: TRBJ2-5
clone_size: .
v_call: TRBV27
d_call: .
cdr3_nt: TGTGCCAGCAGTGGGGGAGGCCAAGAGACCCAGTACTTC
cdr3_aa: CASSGGGQETQYF

j_call: TRBJ2-1
clone_size: .
v_call: TRBV6-1
d_call: .
cdr3_nt: TGTGCCAGCAGTGAGGTGTCCCACAACAATGAGCAGTTCTTC
cdr3_aa: CASSEVSHNNEQFF

j_call: TRBJ1-2
clone_size: .
v_call: TRBV4-1
d_call: TRBD1
cdr3_nt: TGCGCCAGCAGCTCAATCACGACAGGGCCCCACTCTGGCTACACCTTC
cdr3_aa: CASSSITTGPHSGYTF

j_call: TRBJ1-1
clone_size: .
v_call: TRBV9
d_call: .
cdr3_nt: TGTGCCAGCAGCGTAGTGCCGGGAGGGACTGAAGCTTTCTTT
cdr3_aa: CASSVVPGGTEAFF